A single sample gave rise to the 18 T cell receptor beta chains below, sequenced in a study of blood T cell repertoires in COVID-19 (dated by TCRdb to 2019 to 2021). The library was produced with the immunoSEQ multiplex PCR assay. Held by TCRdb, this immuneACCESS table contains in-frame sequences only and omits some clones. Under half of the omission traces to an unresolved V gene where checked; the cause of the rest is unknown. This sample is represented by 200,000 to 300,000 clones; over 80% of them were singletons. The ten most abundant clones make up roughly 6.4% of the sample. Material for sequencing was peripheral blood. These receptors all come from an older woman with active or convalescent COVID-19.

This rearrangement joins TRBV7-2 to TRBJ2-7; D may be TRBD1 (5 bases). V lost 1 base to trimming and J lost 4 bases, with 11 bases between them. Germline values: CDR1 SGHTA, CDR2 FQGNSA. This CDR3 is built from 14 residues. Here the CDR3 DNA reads TGTGCCAGCAGCTTAGGTGCAGGGCGATACGAGCAGTACTTC. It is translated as CASSLGAGRYEQYF.

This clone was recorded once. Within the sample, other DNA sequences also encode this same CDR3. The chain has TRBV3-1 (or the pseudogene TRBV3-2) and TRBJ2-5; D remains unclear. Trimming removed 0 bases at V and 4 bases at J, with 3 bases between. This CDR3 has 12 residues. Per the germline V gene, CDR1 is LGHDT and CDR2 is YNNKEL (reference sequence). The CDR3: CASSQDRETQYF. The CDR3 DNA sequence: TGTGCCAGCAGCCAAGATCGAGAGACCCAGTACTTC.

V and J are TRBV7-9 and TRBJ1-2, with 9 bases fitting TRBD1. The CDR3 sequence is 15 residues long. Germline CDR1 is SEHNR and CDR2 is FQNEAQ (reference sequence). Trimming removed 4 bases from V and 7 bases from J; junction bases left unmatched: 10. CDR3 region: CASSSTGTGFSGYTF. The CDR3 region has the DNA TGTGCCAGCAGCTCCACCGGGACAGGGTTTTCTGGCTACACCTTC.

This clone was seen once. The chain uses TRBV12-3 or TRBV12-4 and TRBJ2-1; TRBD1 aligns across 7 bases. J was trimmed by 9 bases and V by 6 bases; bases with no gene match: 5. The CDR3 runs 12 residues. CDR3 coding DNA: TGTGCCAGCAGGGGGACAGTCGGTGAGCAGTTCTTC. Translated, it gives CASRGTVGEQFF.

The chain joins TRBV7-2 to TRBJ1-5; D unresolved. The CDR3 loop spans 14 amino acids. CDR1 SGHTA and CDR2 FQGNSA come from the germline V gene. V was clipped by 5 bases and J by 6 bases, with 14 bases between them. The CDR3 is CASSPGESGQPQHF. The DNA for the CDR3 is TGTGCCAGCAGCCCGGGTGAGTCTGGTCAGCCCCAGCATTTT. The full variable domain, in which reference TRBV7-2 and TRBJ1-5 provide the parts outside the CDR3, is GAGVSQSPSNKVTEKGKDVELRCDPISGHTALYWYRQSLGQGLEFLIYFQGNSAPDKSGLPSDRFSAERTGGSVSTLTIQRTQQEDSAVYLCASSPGESGQPQHFGDGTRLSIL.

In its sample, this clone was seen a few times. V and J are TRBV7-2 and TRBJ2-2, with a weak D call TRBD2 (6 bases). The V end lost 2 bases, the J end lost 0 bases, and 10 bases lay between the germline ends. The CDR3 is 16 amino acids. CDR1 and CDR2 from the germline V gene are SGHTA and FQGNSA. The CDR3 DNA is TGTGCCAGCAGCTTAATTGGCGGGGCGAACACCGGGGAGCTGTTTTTT. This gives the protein CASSLIGGANTGELFF.

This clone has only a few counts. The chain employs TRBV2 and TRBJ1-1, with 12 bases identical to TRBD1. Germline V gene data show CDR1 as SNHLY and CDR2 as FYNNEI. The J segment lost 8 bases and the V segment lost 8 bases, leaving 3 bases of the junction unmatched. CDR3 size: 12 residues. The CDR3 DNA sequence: TGTGCCAGCGGGGACAGGGGGCCAGAAGCTTTCTTT. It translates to CASGDRGPEAFF.

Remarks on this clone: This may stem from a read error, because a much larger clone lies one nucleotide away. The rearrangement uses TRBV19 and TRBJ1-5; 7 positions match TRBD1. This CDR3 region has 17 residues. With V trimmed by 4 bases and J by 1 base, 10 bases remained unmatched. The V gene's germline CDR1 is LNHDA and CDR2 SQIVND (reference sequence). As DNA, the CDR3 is TGTGCCAGTAGTACCGACAGGGTAGAGTGGAGCAATCAGCCCCAGCATTTT. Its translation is CASSTDRVEWSNQPQHF.

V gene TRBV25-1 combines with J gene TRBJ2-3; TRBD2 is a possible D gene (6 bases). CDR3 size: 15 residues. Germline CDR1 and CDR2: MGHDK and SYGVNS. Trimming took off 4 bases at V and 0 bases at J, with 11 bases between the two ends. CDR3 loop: CASSVSGSSTDTQYF. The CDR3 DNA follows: TGTGCCAGCAGTGTTAGCGGTTCTAGCACAGATACGCAGTATTTT.

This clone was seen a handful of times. CDR3 region: CATSDSGPGHLNQPQHF. The CDR3 bases are TGTGCCACCAGTGATTCGGGGCCGGGACACCTGAATCAGCCCCAGCATTTT. The chain combines TRBV24-1 with TRBJ1-5; D might be TRBD1 (6 bases). V was cut by 2 bases and J by 4 bases, with 17 bases left in between. Germline CDR1 is KGHDR and CDR2 is SFDVKD. This CDR3 contains 17 residues.

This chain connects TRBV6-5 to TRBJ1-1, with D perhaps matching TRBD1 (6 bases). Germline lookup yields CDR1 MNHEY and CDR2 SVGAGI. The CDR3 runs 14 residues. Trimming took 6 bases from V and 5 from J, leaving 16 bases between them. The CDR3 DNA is TGTGCCAGCAGCGGAGTGACAGGATGGACTGAAGCTTTCTTT. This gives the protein CASSGVTGWTEAFF.

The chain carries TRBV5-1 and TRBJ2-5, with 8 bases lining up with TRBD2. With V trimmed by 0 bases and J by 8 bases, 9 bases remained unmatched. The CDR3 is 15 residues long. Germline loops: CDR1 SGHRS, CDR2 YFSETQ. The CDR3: CASSLDSAGGETQYF. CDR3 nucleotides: TGCGCCAGCAGCTTGGACTCCGCGGGGGGCGAAACCCAGTACTTC. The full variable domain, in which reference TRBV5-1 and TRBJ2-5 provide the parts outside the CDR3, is KAGVTQTPRYLIKTRGQQVTLSCSPISGHRSVSWYQQTPGQGLQFLFEYFSETQRNKGNFPGRFSGRQFSNSRSEMNVSTLELGDSALYLCASSLDSAGGETQYFGPGTRLLVL.

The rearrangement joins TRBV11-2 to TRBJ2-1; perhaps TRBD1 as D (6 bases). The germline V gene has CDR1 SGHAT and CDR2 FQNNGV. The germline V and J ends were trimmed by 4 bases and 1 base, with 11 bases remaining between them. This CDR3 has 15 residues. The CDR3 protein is CASSYRGGSYNEQFF. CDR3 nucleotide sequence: TGTGCCAGCAGCTACCGAGGGGGTTCCTACAATGAGCAGTTCTTC.

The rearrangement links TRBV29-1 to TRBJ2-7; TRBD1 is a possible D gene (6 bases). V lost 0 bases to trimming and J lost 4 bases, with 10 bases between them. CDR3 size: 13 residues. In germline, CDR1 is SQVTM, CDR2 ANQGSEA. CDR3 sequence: CSVEDQDRYEQYF. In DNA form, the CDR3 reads TGCAGCGTTGAAGACCAAGACAGGTACGAGCAGTACTTC.

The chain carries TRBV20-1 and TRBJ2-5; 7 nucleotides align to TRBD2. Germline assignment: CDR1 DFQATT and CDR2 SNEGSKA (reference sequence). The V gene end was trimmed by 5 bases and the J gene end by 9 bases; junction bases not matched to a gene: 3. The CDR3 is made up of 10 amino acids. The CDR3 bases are TGCAGTGCTGGCCGGGAGGCCCAGTACTTC. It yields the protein CSAGREAQYF.

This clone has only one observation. CDR3 sequence reads: CASSGIAGNYEQYV. The CDR3 bases are TGTGCCAGCAGTGGTATCGCGGGGAACTACGAGCAGTACGTC. The gene calls are TRBV2 and TRBJ2-7; weak D call: TRBD2 (6 bases). V was clipped by 4 bases and J by 3 bases, with 13 bases between them. In germline, CDR1 is SNHLY, CDR2 FYNNEI. This CDR3 comprises 14 residues.

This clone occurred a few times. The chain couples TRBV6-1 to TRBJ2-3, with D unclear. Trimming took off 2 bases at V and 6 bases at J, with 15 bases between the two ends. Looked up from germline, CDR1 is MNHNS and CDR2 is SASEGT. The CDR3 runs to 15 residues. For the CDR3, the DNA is TGTGCCAGCAGTGAATCTAGAGGCTCCCTGGATACGCAGTATTTT. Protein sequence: CASSESRGSLDTQYF.

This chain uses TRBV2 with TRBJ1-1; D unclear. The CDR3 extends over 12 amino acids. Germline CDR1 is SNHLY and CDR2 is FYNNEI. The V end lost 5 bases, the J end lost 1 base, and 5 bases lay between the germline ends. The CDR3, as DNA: TGTGCCAGCAGTCAGGAGAACACTGAAGCTTTCTTT. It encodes CASSQENTEAFF. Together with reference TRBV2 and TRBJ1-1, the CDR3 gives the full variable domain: EPEVTQTPSHQVTQMGQEVILRCVPISNHLYFYWYRQILGQKVEFLVSFYNNEISEKSEIFDDQFSVERPDGSNFTLKIRSTKLEDSAMYFCASSQENTEAFFGQGTRLTVV.